This T cell receptor beta chain is drawn from a study of radiotherapy plus CTLA-4 blockade in lung cancer. Measured with immunoSEQ multiplex PCR; TCRdb has only the in-frame clones, and not every one. The sample lists about 85,000 clones, approximately 86% seen once, with about 2% in the top ten. The V segment lost 1 base and the J segment 2 bases; nucleotides outside the gene matches: 6. The germline CDR1 and CDR2 sequences are SGHKS and YYEKEE (reference sequence). The CDR3 sequence is 16 residues long. Patients with chemo-refractory metastatic non-small-cell lung cancer received focal radiation plus CTLA-4 blockade with ipilimumab. For this clone: Its antigen is not identified.

Study conclusions and caveats: Blood-borne expansion of tumor-derived TCR clones followed radiotherapy plus ipilimumab.

Source: peripheral blood, taken from a patient treated with radiotherapy plus ipilimumab. The TCR sequence derives from a human donor with non-small cell lung cancer who had a partial response to radiotherapy plus ipilimumab. This chain links TRBV5-5 with TRBJ1-3, with 7 bases aligning to TRBD1. The CDR3 loop reads CASSLLRDRAGNTIYF. CDR3 DNA: TGTGCCAGCAGCTTGTTACGCGACAGGGCTGGAAACACCATATATTTT.